This T cell receptor beta chain was obtained from a study of OX40 agonist ivuxolimab in advanced cancers. Findings and caveats of the study: Some patients without response likewise showed low normalized clonal expansion. At 0.1 to 3.0 mg/kg, CD4+ and CD8+ blood T cells expanded clonally by week 6.

This clone came up a few times. Its antigen is not identified. The CDR3 covers 14 residues. V was trimmed by 4 bases and J by 4 bases, leaving 10 bases between them. CDR1 MNHEY and CDR2 SMNVEV come from the germline V gene (reference sequence). The method was immunoSEQ multiplex PCR; TCRdb's version includes in-frame clones alone and lacks a portion of them. The sample includes around 80,000 clones, about nine tenths seen only once; the top ten take roughly 0.33%. The input for sequencing was CD4+ or CD8+ T cells sorted from blood, taken in a trial of the OX40 agonist ivuxolimab. The chain couples TRBV27 to TRBJ2-2; D is possibly TRBD1 (5 bases). The source of this sequence is an adult with an advanced solid tumor such as melanoma, head and neck, liver or kidney cancer. CDR3 nucleotide sequence: TGTGCCAGCAGTTCCGGACATCGCACCGGGGAGCTGTTTTTT. Translation: CASSSGHRTGELFF.